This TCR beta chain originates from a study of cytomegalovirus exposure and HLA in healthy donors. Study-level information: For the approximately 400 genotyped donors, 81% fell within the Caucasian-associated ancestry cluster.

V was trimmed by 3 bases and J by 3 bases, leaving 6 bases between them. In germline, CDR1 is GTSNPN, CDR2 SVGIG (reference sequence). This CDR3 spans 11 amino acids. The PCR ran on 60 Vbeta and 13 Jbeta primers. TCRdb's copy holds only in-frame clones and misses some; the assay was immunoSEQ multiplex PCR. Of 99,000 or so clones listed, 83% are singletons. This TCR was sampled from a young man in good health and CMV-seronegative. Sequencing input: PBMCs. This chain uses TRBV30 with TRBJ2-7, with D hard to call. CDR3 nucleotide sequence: TGTGCCTGGAGGTTCAACTACGAGCAGTACTTC. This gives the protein CAWRFNYEQYF.